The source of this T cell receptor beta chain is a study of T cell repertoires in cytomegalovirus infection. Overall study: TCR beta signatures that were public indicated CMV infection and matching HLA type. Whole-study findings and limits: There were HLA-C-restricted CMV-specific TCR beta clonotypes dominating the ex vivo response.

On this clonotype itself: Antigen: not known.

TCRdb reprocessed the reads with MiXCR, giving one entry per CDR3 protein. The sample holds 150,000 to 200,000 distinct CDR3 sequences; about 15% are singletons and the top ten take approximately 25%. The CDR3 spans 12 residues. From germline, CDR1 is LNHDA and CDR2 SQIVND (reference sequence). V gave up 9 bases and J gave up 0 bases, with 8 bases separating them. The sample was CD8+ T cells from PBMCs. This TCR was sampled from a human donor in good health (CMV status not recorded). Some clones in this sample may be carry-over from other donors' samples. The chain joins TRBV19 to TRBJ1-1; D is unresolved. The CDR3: CASEDMNTEAFF. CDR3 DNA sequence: TGTGCCAGCGAGGATATGAACACTGAAGCTTTCTTT.